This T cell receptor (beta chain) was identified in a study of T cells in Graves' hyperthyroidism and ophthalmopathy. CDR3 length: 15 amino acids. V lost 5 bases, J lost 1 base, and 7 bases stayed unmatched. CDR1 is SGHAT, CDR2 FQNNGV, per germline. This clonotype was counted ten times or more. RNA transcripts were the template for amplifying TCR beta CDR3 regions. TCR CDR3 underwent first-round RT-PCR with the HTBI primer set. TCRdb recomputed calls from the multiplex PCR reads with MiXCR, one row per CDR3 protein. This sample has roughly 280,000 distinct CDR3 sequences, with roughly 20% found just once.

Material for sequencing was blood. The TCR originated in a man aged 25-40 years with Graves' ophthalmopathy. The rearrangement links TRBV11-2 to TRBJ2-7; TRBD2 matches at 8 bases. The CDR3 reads CASSQSGGRSYEQYF. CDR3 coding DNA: TGTGCCAGCAGCCAATCGGGAGGGAGGTCCTACGAGCAGTACTTC. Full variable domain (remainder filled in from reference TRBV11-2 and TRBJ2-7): EAGVAQSPRYKIIEKRQSVAFWCNPISGHATLYWYQQILGQGPKLLIQFQNNGVVDDSQLPKDRFSAERLKGVDSTLKIQPAKLEDSAVYLCASSQSGGRSYEQYFGPGTRLTVT.